This T cell receptor (beta chain) derives from a study of T-cell reconstitution after alpha-beta-depleted transplantation in children. Points from the study as a whole: Reportedly, alpha-beta T cells present about two months post-transplant originated from several hundred expanded clones of graft origin. TCRbeta diversity was high at day 60 in some patients (a result of surviving recipient T cells and thymic progenitors). Fresh T-cell production supplied most of the T-cell counts and diversity seen one year after transplant.

Preparation of the TCRbeta library used unique molecular identifiers. TCRdb fed the PCR reads into MiXCR, producing one record per CDR3 protein. The sample holds fewer than 550,000 distinct CDR3 sequences; around 10% are singletons and the top ten take roughly 15%. As for this clonotype: The antigen is not known.

The CDR3 has 16 amino acids. CDR1 SGHTA and CDR2 FQGNSA come from the germline V gene. Deletions cut 0 bases from V and 2 bases from J, with 13 bases between. The receptor's source is a female patient aged 2 to 10 who had a stem cell transplant for aplastic anemia, so the T cells may come from the graft donor. The sequencing here drew on PBMCs, mostly from graft donor cells, taken 180 days after TCRalphabeta/CD19-depleted stem cell transplant. J is TRBJ2-5 and V is TRBV7-2, with D possibly being TRBD1 or TRBD2 (6 bases each). This CDR3 is CASSLAERGDQETQYF. In DNA form, the CDR3 reads TGTGCCAGCAGCTTAGCCGAGAGGGGGGATCAAGAGACCCAGTACTTC.